The clone carrying this T cell receptor beta chain was seen a few times. The data derive from a study of T-cell reconstitution after alpha-beta-depleted transplantation in children. After removal of 7 bases from V and 3 bases from J, the junction contained 10 bases not matched to a gene. This CDR3 spans 15 amino acids. Germline V CDR1 and CDR2: SQVTM, ANQGSEA. The TCRbeta library incorporated unique molecular identifiers. TCRdb independently ran MiXCR on the PCR reads; one entry per CDR3 protein. Among some 490,000 distinct CDR3 sequences, approximately 13% were seen once, and the ten largest hold about 6%.

The V gene is TRBV29-1, the J gene TRBJ2-2; 8 bases map to TRBD1. The sequences come from PBMCs from the stem cell graft donor, collected from the stem cell graft. The source of this sequence is a human donor who donated a stem cell graft to a child with combined immunodeficiency. This chain's CDR3 is CSAARQGTYTGELFF. CDR3 sequence (DNA): TGCAGCGCAGCTAGACAGGGGACTTACACCGGGGAGCTGTTTTTT.